This is a list of T cell receptor beta chains from one sample in a study of blood T cell repertoires in COVID-19. Clones were read by immunoSEQ multiplex PCR, and TCRdb kept only the in-frame ones, dropping some. This table holds 120,000 or so clones, roughly nine tenths found once. Sequences were obtained from peripheral blood. The receptors derive from a man aged 50 or older with active COVID-19. Each CDR3 is given with its conserved first and last residue. D genes are given only for firm matches. Not every row has a clone size; where given, it reads once, few, many or a size class.

size	V	D	length	J	CDR3	DNA
.	TRBV7-2	TRBD1	18	TRBJ1-1	CASSNRDRGILVHTEAFF	TGTGCCAGCAGCAACCGGGACAGGGGTATTTTAGTACACACTGAAGCTTTCTTT
once	TRBV7-8	TRBD2	16	TRBJ2-7	CASSRPIAGGPAEQYF	TGTGCCAGCAGCCGGCCGATAGCGGGGGGGCCCGCCGAGCAGTACTTC
.	TRBV11-1	TRBD2	15	TRBJ2-1	CASSETSGGSHEQFF	TGTGCCAGCAGCGAAACTAGCGGGGGGTCCCATGAGCAGTTCTTC
.	TRBV15	.	13	TRBJ2-3	CATSRASTDTQYF	TGTGCCACCAGCAGGGCTAGCACAGATACGCAGTATTTT
medium-sized	TRBV6-5	TRBD1	14	TRBJ2-2	CASRPGTDTGELFF	TGTGCCAGCAGACCCGGGACAGACACCGGGGAGCTGTTTTTT
.	TRBV7-3	.	17	TRBJ2-6	CASSLAGRLSGANVLTF	TGTGCCAGCAGCCTCGCGGGACGCCTCTCTGGGGCCAACGTCCTGACTTTC
.	TRBV10-3	TRBD1	13	TRBJ1-5	CAISSQGDQPQHF	TGTGCCATCAGCAGTCAGGGGGATCAGCCCCAGCATTTT
.	TRBV6-6	TRBD1	16	TRBJ1-3	CASRETGGRRLDTIYF	TGTGCCAGCAGGGAAACAGGGGGTAGAAGGTTAGACACCATATATTTT
.	TRBV20-1	TRBD2	14	TRBJ2-1	CSASRGLAGGEQFF	TGCAGTGCTAGTAGGGGATTAGCGGGAGGTGAGCAGTTCTTC
.	TRBV28	.	13	TRBJ1-5	CASSAASNQPQHF	TGTGCCAGCAGTGCGGCTAGCAATCAGCCCCAGCATTTT
.	TRBV9	TRBD2	17	TRBJ2-1	CASSFEMGGSSYNEQFF	TGTGCCAGCAGCTTTGAGATGGGCGGGAGCTCCTACAATGAGCAGTTCTTC
.	TRBV20-1	TRBD1	16	TRBJ2-6	CSASDRGSSGANVLTF	TGCAGTGCTAGTGACAGGGGGAGCTCTGGGGCCAACGTCCTGACTTTC
.	TRBV9	TRBD1	15	TRBJ2-5	CASSVRTGRQETQYF	TGTGCCAGCAGCGTTCGGACAGGTCGGCAAGAGACCCAGTACTTC
once	TRBV5-1	TRBD2	18	TRBJ2-1	CASRRISGRAIGYNEQFF	TGCGCCAGCCGACGGATTAGCGGGAGGGCCATTGGGTACAATGAGCAGTTCTTC
many	TRBV28	.	12	TRBJ1-4	CASSLENEKLFF	TGTGCCAGCAGTTTGGAGAATGAAAAACTGTTTTTT
.	TRBV9	.	15	TRBJ1-1	CASSPPRGVGTEAFF	TGTGCCAGCAGCCCTCCCCGGGGAGTCGGCACTGAAGCTTTCTTT
.	TRBV20-1	.	10	TRBJ2-3	CSGVQGTQYF	TGCAGTGGAGTGCAGGGGACGCAGTATTTT
many	TRBV14	TRBD1	13	TRBJ1-3	CASNQGDRDTIYF	TGTGCCAGCAACCAAGGGGACAGGGACACCATATATTTT
.	TRBV7-9	TRBD1	16	TRBJ1-5	CASSLETGASRQPQHF	TGTGCCAGCAGCTTAGAGACAGGGGCGTCGAGACAGCCCCAGCATTTT
.	TRBV6-7	.	17	TRBJ2-1	CASSYLDRTNSYNEQFF	TGTGCCAGCAGTTACCTTGACAGGACCAACTCCTACAATGAGCAGTTCTTC
.	TRBV10-1	.	13	TRBJ1-1	CASSESTISEAFF	TGCGCCAGCAGTGAGTCCACAATATCTGAAGCTTTCTTT
.	TRBV18	TRBD2	15	TRBJ2-7	CASSPLGEGSYEQYF	TGTGCCAGCTCTCCGTTGGGGGAGGGTAGCTACGAGCAGTACTTC